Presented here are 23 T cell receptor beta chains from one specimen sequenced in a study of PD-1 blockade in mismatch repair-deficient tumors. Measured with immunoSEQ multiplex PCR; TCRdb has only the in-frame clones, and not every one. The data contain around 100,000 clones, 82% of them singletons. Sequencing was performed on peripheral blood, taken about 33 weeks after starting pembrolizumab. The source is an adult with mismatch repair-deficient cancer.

The CDR3 nucleotides are TGTGCCAGCAGCTTAGGGGGCAGCGGGAGTGCAAATGAGCAGTTCTTC. This encodes CASSLGGSGSANEQFF. The rearrangement uses TRBV11-3 and TRBJ2-1; TRBD2 matches 8 bases. Germline V gives CDR1 SGHNT, CDR2 YENEEA. This CDR3 region has 16 residues. The V segment lost 1 base and the J segment 7 bases; nucleotides outside the gene matches: 9.

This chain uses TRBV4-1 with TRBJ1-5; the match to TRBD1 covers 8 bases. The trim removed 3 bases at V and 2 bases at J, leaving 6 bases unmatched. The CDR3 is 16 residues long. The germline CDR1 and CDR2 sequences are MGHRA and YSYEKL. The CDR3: CASSHVPTGGNQPQHF. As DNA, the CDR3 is TGCGCCAGCAGCCATGTCCCGACAGGGGGCAATCAGCCCCAGCATTTT.

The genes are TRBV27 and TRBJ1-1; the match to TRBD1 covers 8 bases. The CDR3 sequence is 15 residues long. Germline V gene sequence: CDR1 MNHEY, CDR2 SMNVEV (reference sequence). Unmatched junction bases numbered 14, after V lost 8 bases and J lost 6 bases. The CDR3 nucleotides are TGTGCCAGCCGTCACGGACAGGGACTTAATTCTGAAGCTTTCTTT. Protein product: CASRHGQGLNSEAFF.

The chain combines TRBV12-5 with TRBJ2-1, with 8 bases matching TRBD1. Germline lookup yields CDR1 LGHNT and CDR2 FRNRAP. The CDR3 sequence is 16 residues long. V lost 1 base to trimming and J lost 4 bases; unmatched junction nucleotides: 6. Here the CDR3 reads CASGLAGTGKYNEQFF. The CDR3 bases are TGTGCTAGTGGTTTGGCCGGGACAGGCAAGTACAATGAGCAGTTCTTC.

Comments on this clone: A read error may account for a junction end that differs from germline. CDR3 loop: CASSRTLNTGELFF. Written as DNA, the CDR3 is TGTGCTAGCAGCAGGACTTTGAACACCGGGGAGCTGTTTTTT. The chain carries TRBV7-7 and TRBJ2-2; a possible D gene is TRBD2 (5 bases). The germline V gene encodes CDR1 SSHAT and CDR2 FNYEAQ (reference sequence). The length of the CDR3 is 14 residues.

The chain's CDR3 is CASSMRLAGTLNEQFF. Written as DNA, the CDR3 is TGTGCCAGTAGTATGCGACTAGCGGGAACTCTCAATGAGCAGTTCTTC. The V gene is TRBV19, the J gene TRBJ2-1; 11 bases match TRBD2. The CDR3 extends over 16 amino acids. Per germline, CDR1 LNHDA and CDR2 SQIVND (reference sequence). The junction had 7 bases not matched to a gene; V was cut back by 3 bases and J by 6 bases. Full variable domain (remainder filled in from reference TRBV19 and TRBJ2-1): DGGITQSPKYLFRKEGQNVTLSCEQNLNHDAMYWYRQDPGQGLRLIYYSQIVNDFQKGDIAEGYSVSREKKESFPLTVTSAQKNPTAFYLCASSMRLAGTLNEQFFGPGTRLTVL.

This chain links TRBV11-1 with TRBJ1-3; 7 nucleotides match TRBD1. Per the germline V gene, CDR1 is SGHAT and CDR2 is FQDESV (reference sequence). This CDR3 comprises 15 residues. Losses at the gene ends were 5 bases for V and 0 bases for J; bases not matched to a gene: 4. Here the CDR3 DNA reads TGTGCCAGCAGCCGGGGGACAGACTCTGGAAACACCATATATTTT. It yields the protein CASSRGTDSGNTIYF.

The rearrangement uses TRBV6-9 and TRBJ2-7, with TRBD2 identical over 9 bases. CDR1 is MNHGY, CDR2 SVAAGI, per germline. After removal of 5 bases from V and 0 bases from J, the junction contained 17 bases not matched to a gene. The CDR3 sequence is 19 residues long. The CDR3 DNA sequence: TGTGCCAGCAGTACCAGACAGGAGACTAGCGGAGGGACCTCCTACGAGCAGTACTTC. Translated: CASSTRQETSGGTSYEQYF.

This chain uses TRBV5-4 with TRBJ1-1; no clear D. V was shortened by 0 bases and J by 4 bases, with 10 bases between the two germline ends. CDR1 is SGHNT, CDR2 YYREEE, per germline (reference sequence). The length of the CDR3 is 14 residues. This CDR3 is CASSLVTEVTEAFF. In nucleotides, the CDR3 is TGTGCCAGCAGCTTGGTTACAGAGGTCACTGAAGCTTTCTTT.

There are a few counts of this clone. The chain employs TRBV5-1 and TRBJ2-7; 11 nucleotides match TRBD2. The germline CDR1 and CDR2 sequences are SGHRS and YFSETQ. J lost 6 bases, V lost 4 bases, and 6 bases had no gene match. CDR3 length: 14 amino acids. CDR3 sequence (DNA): TGCGCCAGCAGCCCACGACTAGCGGGAACCGAGCAGTACTTC. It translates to CASSPRLAGTEQYF.

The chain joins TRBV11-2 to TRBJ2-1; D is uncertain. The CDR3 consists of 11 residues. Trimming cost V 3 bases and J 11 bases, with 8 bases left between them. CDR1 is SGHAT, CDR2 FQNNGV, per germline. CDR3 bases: TGTGCCAGCAGCTTCAGCTTGAAGCAGTTCTTC. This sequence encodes CASSFSLKQFF.

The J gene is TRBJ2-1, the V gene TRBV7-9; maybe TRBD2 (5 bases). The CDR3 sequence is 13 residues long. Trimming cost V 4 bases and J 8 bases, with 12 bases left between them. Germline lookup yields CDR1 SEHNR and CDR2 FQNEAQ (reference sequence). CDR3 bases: TGTGCCAGCAGCTCGGACTCAGAGGATGAGCAGTTCTTC. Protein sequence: CASSSDSEDEQFF.

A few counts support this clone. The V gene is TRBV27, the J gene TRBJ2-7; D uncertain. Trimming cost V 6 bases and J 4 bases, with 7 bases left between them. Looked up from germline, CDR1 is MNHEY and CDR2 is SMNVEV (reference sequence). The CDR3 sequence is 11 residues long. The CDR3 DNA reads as TGTGCCAGCAGACGAGATTACGAGCAGTACTTC. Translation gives CASRRDYEQYF.

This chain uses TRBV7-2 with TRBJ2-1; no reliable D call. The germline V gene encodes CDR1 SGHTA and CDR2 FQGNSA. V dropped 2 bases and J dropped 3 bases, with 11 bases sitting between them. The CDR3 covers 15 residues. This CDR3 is CASSLRSVNYNEQFF. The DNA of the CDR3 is TGTGCCAGCAGCTTAAGGTCGGTCAACTACAATGAGCAGTTCTTC. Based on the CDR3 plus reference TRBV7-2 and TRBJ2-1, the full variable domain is GAGVSQSPSNKVTEKGKDVELRCDPISGHTALYWYRQSLGQGLEFLIYFQGNSAPDKSGLPSDRFSAERTGGSVSTLTIQRTQQEDSAVYLCASSLRSVNYNEQFFGPGTRLTVL.

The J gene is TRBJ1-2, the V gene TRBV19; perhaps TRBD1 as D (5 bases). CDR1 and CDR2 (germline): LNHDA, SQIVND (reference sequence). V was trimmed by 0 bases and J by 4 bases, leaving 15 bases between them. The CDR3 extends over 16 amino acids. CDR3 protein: CASSIDLGTRIYGYTF. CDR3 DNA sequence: TGTGCCAGTAGTATAGATCTGGGGACGAGAATCTATGGCTACACCTTC.

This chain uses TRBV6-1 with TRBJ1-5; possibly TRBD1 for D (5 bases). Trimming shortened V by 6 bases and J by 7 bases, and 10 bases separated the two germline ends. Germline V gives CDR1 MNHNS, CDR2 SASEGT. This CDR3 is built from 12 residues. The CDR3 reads CASRWGEQPQHF. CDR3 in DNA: TGTGCCAGCAGATGGGGGGAGCAGCCCCAGCATTTT.

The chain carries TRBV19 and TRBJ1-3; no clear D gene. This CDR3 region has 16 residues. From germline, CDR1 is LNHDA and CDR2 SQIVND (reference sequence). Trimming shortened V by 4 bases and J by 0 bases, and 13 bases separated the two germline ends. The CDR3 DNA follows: TGTGCCAGTAGTAGCTTTGGCACCCACTCTGGAAACACCATATATTTT. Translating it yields CASSSFGTHSGNTIYF.

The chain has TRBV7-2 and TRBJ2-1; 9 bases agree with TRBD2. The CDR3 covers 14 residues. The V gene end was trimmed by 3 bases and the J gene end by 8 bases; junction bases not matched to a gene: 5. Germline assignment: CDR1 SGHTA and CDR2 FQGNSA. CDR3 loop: CASSLGTSRDEQFF. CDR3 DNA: TGTGCCAGCAGCTTGGGGACTAGCCGCGATGAGCAGTTCTTC.

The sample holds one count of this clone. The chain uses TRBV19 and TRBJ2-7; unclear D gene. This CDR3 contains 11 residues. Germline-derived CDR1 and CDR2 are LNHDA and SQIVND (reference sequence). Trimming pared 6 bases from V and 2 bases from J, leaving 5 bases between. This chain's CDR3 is CASRNAYEQYF. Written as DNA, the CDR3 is TGTGCCAGTAGGAACGCCTACGAGCAGTACTTC.

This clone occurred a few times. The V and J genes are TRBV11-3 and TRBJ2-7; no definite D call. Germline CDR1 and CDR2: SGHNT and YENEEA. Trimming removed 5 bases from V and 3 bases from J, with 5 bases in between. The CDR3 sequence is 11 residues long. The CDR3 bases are TGTGCCAGCAGCCAAGACTACGAGCAGTACTTC. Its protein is CASSQDYEQYF.

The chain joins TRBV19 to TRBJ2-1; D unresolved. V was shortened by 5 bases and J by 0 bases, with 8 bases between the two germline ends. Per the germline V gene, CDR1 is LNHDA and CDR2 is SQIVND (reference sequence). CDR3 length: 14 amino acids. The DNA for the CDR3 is TGTGCCAGTAGTGTCCAAAGCTCCTACAATGAGCAGTTCTTC. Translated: CASSVQSSYNEQFF. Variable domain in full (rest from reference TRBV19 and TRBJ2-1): DGGITQSPKYLFRKEGQNVTLSCEQNLNHDAMYWYRQDPGQGLRLIYYSQIVNDFQKGDIAEGYSVSREKKESFPLTVTSAQKNPTAFYLCASSVQSSYNEQFFGPGTRLTVL.

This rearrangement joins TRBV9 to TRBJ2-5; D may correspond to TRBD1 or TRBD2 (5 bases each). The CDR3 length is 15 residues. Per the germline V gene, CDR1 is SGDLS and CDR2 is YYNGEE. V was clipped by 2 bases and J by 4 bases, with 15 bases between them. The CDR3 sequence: CASSVRGAGLETQYF. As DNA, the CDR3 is TGTGCCAGCAGCGTCAGAGGGGCAGGGCTAGAGACCCAGTACTTC. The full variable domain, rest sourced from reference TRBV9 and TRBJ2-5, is DSGVTQTPKHLITATGQRVTLRCSPRSGDLSVYWYQQSLDQGLQFLIQYYNGEERAKGNILERFSAQQFPDLHSELNLSSLELGDSALYFCASSVRGAGLETQYFGPGTRLLVL.

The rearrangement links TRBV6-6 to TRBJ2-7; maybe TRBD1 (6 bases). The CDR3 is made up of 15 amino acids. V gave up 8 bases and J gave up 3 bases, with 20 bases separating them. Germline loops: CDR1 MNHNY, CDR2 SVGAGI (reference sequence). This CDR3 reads CASLRAGAADYEQYF. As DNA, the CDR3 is TGTGCCAGCCTTCGGGCAGGGGCGGCCGACTACGAGCAGTACTTC.